Listed here are 21 T cell receptor beta chains from one sample, sequenced in a study of T cell responses to AZD1222 COVID-19 vaccine. Assay used: immunoSEQ multiplex PCR; TCRdb lists only in-frame clones, some missing. The sample has 95,000 to 150,000 clones; 88% are singletons. The material was peripheral blood, obtained on day 0 of AZD1222 vaccination. These receptors were collected from an adult in good health.

The chain combines TRBV18 with TRBJ2-2; 8 nucleotides align to TRBD1. CDR1 KGHSH and CDR2 LQKENI come from the germline V gene. The V gene end was trimmed by 4 bases and the J gene end by 6 bases; junction bases not matched to a gene: 10. The CDR3 loop spans 16 amino acids. The CDR3 DNA reads TGTGCCAGCTCACAACTCGACAGGGGCCGGGCCGGGGAGCTGTTTTTT. Amino acids: CASSQLDRGRAGELFF.

This rearrangement joins TRBV2 to TRBJ1-1; unclear D gene. CDR1 and CDR2 from the germline V gene are SNHLY and FYNNEI. This CDR3 has 14 amino acids. Trimming pared 1 base from V and 1 base from J, leaving 7 bases between. The CDR3 loop is CASSEEVGNTEAFF. CDR3 coding DNA: TGTGCCAGCAGTGAAGAGGTGGGGAACACTGAAGCTTTCTTT.

This chain uses TRBV27 with TRBJ1-2; 10 bases are shared with TRBD1. The CDR3 loop spans 15 amino acids. Germline V gives CDR1 MNHEY, CDR2 SMNVEV (reference sequence). V lost 5 bases to trimming and J lost 3 bases; unmatched junction nucleotides: 6. The CDR3 region has the DNA TGTGCCAGCAGTGCTCCGGGACAGGGGCACTATGGCTACACCTTC. Translated, it gives CASSAPGQGHYGYTF.

On this clone: The same CDR3 also results from other DNA sequences found in this sample. The V gene is TRBV28, the J gene TRBJ1-1; D gene uncertain. This CDR3 spans 13 amino acids. V was clipped by 5 bases and J by 1 base, with 8 bases between them. Germline CDR1 is MDHEN and CDR2 is SYDVKM. The CDR3: CASSPGQNTEAFF. The DNA of the CDR3 is TGTGCCAGCAGTCCGGGTCAGAACACTGAAGCTTTCTTT.

The chain carries TRBV9 and TRBJ1-3, with D possibly matching TRBD1 (5 bases). Germline V gene lookup returns CDR1 SGDLS and CDR2 YYNGEE. With 0 bases removed from V and 0 bases from J, the gap between germline ends came to 10 bases. The CDR3 is 16 amino acids. DNA for the CDR3: TGTGCCAGCAGCGTAGTCGACAGTGGCTCTGGAAACACCATATATTTT. As protein: CASSVVDSGSGNTIYF.

The CDR3 DNA is TGTGCCAGTAGTATAGGGACAACTGAAGCTTTCTTT. Its protein is CASSIGTTEAFF. The chain employs TRBV19 and TRBJ1-1; a weak D match, TRBD1 (5 bases). The V gene lost 1 base and the J gene lost 5 bases, with 5 bases spanning the gap. The CDR3 contains 12 residues. CDR1 and CDR2 (germline): LNHDA, SQIVND (reference sequence).

J is TRBJ2-1 and V is TRBV19; 9 bases fit TRBD2. CDR1 is LNHDA, CDR2 SQIVND, per germline (reference sequence). CDR3 length: 17 amino acids. V gave up 1 base and J gave up 0 bases; unmatched junction bases: 4. CDR3 residues: CASSIVGSGSSYNEQFF. CDR3 coding DNA: TGTGCCAGTAGTATAGTCGGTAGCGGGAGCTCCTACAATGAGCAGTTCTTC.

The rearrangement uses TRBV18 and TRBJ2-7, with a weak D call TRBD2 (6 bases). Trimming took off 0 bases at V and 3 bases at J, with 24 bases between the two ends. The germline V gene encodes CDR1 KGHSH and CDR2 LQKENI. The CDR3 covers 19 residues. CDR3 amino acids: CASSPPVPGEQLSIYEQYF. DNA for the CDR3: TGTGCCAGCTCACCACCGGTCCCGGGGGAGCAGCTATCCATCTACGAGCAGTACTTC.

The chain couples TRBV5-1 to TRBJ1-1; no definite D call. The length of the CDR3 is 14 residues. Germline loops: CDR1 SGHRS, CDR2 YFSETQ. Trimming removed 0 bases from V and 6 bases from J, with 12 bases in between. CDR3 coding DNA: TGCGCCAGCAGCTTGGGGCGAACGGAGGCTGAAGCTTTCTTT. Amino acid sequence: CASSLGRTEAEAFF.

This clone was seen only once. The chain carries TRBV14 and TRBJ1-3; D is unresolved. V was trimmed by 2 bases and J by 5 bases, leaving 4 bases between them. CDR1 and CDR2 (germline): SGHDN, FVKESK. The CDR3 has 12 residues. For the CDR3, the DNA is TGTGCCAGCAGCCAATCGAGAAACACCATATATTTT. This codes for CASSQSRNTIYF.

The chain links TRBV6-1 to TRBJ1-6; the D is unclear. Germline V gene lookup returns CDR1 MNHNS and CDR2 SASEGT. V was pared by 4 bases and J by 10 bases, with 23 bases between. The CDR3 length is 17 residues. CDR3 amino acids: CASSVDPERYARSPLHF. The CDR3, as DNA: TGTGCCAGCAGTGTTGACCCGGAGAGGTACGCTAGGTCACCCCTCCACTTT.

In this sample, this clone turned up once. The chain recombines TRBV5-5 with TRBJ1-4, with D possibly TRBD1 on 6 matching bases. The germline gives CDR1 SGHKS, CDR2 YYEKEE (reference sequence). The CDR3 is 14 residues long. The germline V and J ends were trimmed by 4 bases and 7 bases, with 14 bases remaining between them. Written as DNA, the CDR3 is TGTGCCAGCAGCGGGAGGGGGGCAAGTGAAAAACTGTTTTTT. Residues: CASSGRGASEKLFF.

The chain couples TRBV2 to TRBJ1-6, with D hard to call. V shed 7 bases and J shed 9 bases, with 10 bases lying between them. The CDR3 contains 12 residues. Germline V gives CDR1 SNHLY, CDR2 FYNNEI. The CDR3 reads CASIRSGSPLHF. The DNA for the CDR3 is TGTGCCAGCATCCGCTCGGGTTCACCCCTCCACTTT.

The V and J genes are TRBV14 and TRBJ1-1, with D possibly being TRBD1 (6 bases). CDR1 and CDR2 from the germline V gene are SGHDN and FVKESK. The length of the CDR3 is 15 residues. V was pared by 4 bases and J by 6 bases, with 18 bases between. CDR3: CASSLRGGGRSEAFF. The CDR3 bases are TGTGCCAGCAGCCTCCGAGGAGGGGGACGATCTGAAGCTTTCTTT.

The V and J genes are TRBV3-1 (or the pseudogene TRBV3-2) and TRBJ1-2; 7 bases are shared with TRBD1. Germline CDR1 reads LGHDT; CDR2 reads YNNKEL (reference sequence). V trimming: 4 bases; J trimming: 3 bases; junction bases outside the gene matches: 11. The CDR3 sequence is 16 residues long. CDR3 loop: CASSRPGSGGYYGYTF. The CDR3, as DNA: TGTGCCAGCAGCCGGCCGGGTTCAGGGGGGTACTATGGCTACACCTTC.

CDR3 sequence: CASSSWTGSTEAFF. The CDR3 DNA sequence: TGCGCCAGCAGCTCGTGGACAGGATCCACTGAAGCTTTCTTT. The rearrangement joins TRBV5-1 to TRBJ1-1; the match to TRBD1 covers 7 bases. CDR1 is SGHRS and CDR2 is YFSETQ in the germline V gene. This CDR3 region has 14 residues. With 3 bases clipped from V and 4 bases from J, the junction kept 6 bases outside the gene matches.

About this clone itself: One junction end does not reproduce the germline sequence, and a read error may be involved. This sequence joins TRBV7-7 and TRBJ2-3; 10 bases are a match to TRBD2. This CDR3 comprises 15 residues. Germline V CDR1 and CDR2: SSHAT, FNYEAQ (reference sequence). CDR3 sequence reads: CASSLSGGAGDTQYF. The CDR3 DNA reads TGTGCTAGCAGCTTGAGCGGGGGGGCCGGAGATACGCAGTATTTT.

V usage is TRBV19 and J usage is TRBJ1-1, with a tentative D call TRBD1 (5 bases). V lost 3 bases to trimming and J lost 5 bases, with 16 bases between them. The length of the CDR3 is 15 residues. Germline CDR1 LNHDA, CDR2 SQIVND (reference sequence). The CDR3 region has the DNA TGTGCCAGTAGTATCCCCAATCAGGGCGGGACTGAAGCTTTCTTT. Translating it yields CASSIPNQGGTEAFF.

This chain connects TRBV21-1 to TRBJ2-7. TRBV21-1 is a documented pseudogene. This CDR3 region has 14 residues. The CDR3 DNA reads as TGTGCCAGCAACCCGGACCGGTGGATCTACGAGCAGTACTTC. Amino acid sequence: CASNPDRWIYEQYF.

This rearrangement joins TRBV5-8 to TRBJ2-4, with 9 nucleotides matching TRBD1. This CDR3 contains 11 residues. The germline V gene encodes CDR1 SGHTS and CDR2 YDEGEE. J gave up 7 bases and V 8 bases, and 1 base lay outside the gene matches. CDR3 region: CARGQGNIQYF. CDR3 sequence (DNA): TGTGCCAGAGGACAGGGGAACATTCAGTACTTC. The full variable domain, completed using reference TRBV5-8 and TRBJ2-4, is EAGVTQSPTHLIKTRGQQATLRCSPISGHTSVYWYQQALGLGLQFLLWYDEGEERNRGNFPPRFSGRQFPNYSSELNVNALELEDSALYLCARGQGNIQYFGAGTRLSVL.

The V call is TRBV29-1, the J call TRBJ1-1, with unresolved D. Germline loops: CDR1 SQVTM, CDR2 ANQGSEA. The CDR3 extends over 16 amino acids. Trimming pared 8 bases from V and 4 bases from J, leaving 26 bases between. This CDR3 reads CSIIEDFNTLGTEAFF. Here the CDR3 DNA reads TGCAGCATCATTGAGGATTTCAACACCCTGGGCACTGAAGCTTTCTTT.